This T cell receptor (beta chain) was observed in a study of memory CD4+ T cells and cytomegalovirus serostatus. Study background: Of the healthy Belgian adults, several were CMV seropositive and about 24 seronegative.

Study observations and caveats: About 40% of the 164 known CMV-associated TCRbeta sequences appeared in CD4+ memory.

Only in-frame clones appear in the TCRdb table, and some are missing; sequencing was by immunoSEQ multiplex PCR. This table holds 55,000 or so clones, around four fifths found once. In germline, CDR1 is SNHLY, CDR2 FYNNEI. The V end lost 7 bases, the J end lost 9 bases, and 16 bases lay between the germline ends. The CDR3 contains 13 residues. Single viable CD3+CD4+CD8-CD45RO+ cells were sorted as the memory CD4+ T cells. Positive selection with CD4 microbeads enriched total CD4+ T cells. Remarks on this clone: The antigen is undetermined.

Specimen: memory CD4+ T cells from blood. V usage is TRBV2 and J usage is TRBJ2-1; perhaps TRBD1 as D (5 bases). This sequence was found in an adult in good health and CMV-seropositive. The CDR3 region is CASIQGFVGEQFF. The CDR3, as DNA: TGTGCCAGCATCCAGGGTTTTGTGGGTGAGCAGTTCTTC.